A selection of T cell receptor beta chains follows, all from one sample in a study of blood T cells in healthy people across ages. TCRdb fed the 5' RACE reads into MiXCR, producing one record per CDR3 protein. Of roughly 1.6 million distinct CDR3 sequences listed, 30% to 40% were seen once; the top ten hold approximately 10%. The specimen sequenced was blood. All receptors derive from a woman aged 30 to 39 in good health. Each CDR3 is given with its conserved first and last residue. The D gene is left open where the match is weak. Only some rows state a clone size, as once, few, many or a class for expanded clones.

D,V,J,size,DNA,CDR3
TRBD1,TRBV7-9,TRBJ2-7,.,TGTGCCAGCAGCCTGACCCGGACAGGGGGAAATCACGAGCAGTACTTC,CASSLTRTGGNHEQYF
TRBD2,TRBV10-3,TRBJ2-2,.,TGTGCCATCAACCCCGGACTAGCGGGAGTATCCCCCGGGGAGCTGTTTTTT,CAINPGLAGVSPGELFF
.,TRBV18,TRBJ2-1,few,TGTGCCAGTGTCGCGGGGACAACCTACAATGAGCAGTTCTTC,CASVAGTTYNEQFF
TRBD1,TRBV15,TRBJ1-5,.,TGTGCCACCAGGGAGGGACAGGGTTTCAATCAGCCCCAGCATTTT,CATREGQGFNQPQHF
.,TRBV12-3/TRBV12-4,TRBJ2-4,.,TGTGTCAGCAGTTTCTCGGGAGTGGGCATTCAGTACTTC,CVSSFSGVGIQYF
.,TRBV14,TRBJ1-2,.,TGTGCCAGCAGCTATACGAGGAAGGGAGGCTACACCTTC,CASSYTRKGGYTF
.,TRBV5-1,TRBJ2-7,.,TGCGCCAGCAGCTTGGAAGGTGGGCCGGGCGAGCAGTACTTC,CASSLEGGPGEQYF
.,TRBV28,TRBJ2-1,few,TGTGCCAGCAGAATGGGGGAGCGGCACAATGAGCAGTTCTTC,CASRMGERHNEQFF
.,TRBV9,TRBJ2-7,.,TGTGCCAGCAGCGGAGGGAGCGCCACCTACGAGCAGTACTTC,CASSGGSATYEQYF
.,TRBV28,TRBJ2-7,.,TGTGCCAGCACCCGGGGTGGAGGGAGCTACGAGCAGTACTTC,CASTRGGGSYEQYF
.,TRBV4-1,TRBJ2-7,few,TGCGCCAGCAGCCAAGGGTGGGGAGTTAAAAAGAACGAGCAGTACTTC,CASSQGWGVKKNEQYF
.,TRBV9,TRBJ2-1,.,TGTGCCAGCAGCGTTGGGGGGCAGTACAATGAGCAGTTCTTC,CASSVGGQYNEQFF
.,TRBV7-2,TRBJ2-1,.,TGTGCCAGCAGCTTATCGGGGGCCGTCTCCTACAATGAGCAGTTCTTC,CASSLSGAVSYNEQFF
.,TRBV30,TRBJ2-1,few,TGTGCCTGGGGATTAGCGCGGGCCAATGAGCAGTTCTTC,CAWGLARANEQFF
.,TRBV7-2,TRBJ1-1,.,TGTGCCAGCAGCCGCGGAGGAGAGACCACTGAAGCTTTCTTT,CASSRGGETTEAFF
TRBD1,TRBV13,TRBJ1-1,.,TGTGCCAGCAGCACAGAGACAGGGGGCCGCACTGAAGCTTTCTTT,CASSTETGGRTEAFF
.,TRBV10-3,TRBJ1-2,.,TGTGCCATCAGTGAGTCGACGGTATCCTATGGCTACACCTTC,CAISESTVSYGYTF
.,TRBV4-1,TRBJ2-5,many,TGCGCCAGCAGCCAAGAAGGGCAGGGTATTGGGAAGACCCAGTACTTC,CASSQEGQGIGKTQYF
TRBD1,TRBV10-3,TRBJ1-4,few,TGTGCCATCAGTGAGACACGACAGGGTCTAAATGAAAAACTGTTTTTT,CAISETRQGLNEKLFF
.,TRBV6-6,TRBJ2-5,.,TGTGCCAGCAGTTACGATCTAGGGGGACGGCGACAAGAGACCCAGTACTTC,CASSYDLGGRRQETQYF
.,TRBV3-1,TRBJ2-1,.,TGTGCCAGCAGCAAAAGGACCGAGCGGAAGTACAATGAGCAGTTCTTC,CASSKRTERKYNEQFF
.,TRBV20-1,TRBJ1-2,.,TGCAGTGCTAGAGGCGAACGGATTAACTATGGCTACACCTTC,CSARGERINYGYTF
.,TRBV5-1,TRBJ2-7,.,TGCGCCGGCAGCGGCAGGGGAGGGGTTTACGAGCAGTACTTC,CAGSGRGGVYEQYF
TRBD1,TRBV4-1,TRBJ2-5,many,TGTGCCAGCAGTGGCAGGGGGCTACAGGAGACCCAGTACTTC,CASSGRGLQETQYF
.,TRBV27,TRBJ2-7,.,TGTGCCAGCAGTAGGGCCCCAGGGTCCTACGAGCAGTACTTC,CASSRAPGSYEQYF